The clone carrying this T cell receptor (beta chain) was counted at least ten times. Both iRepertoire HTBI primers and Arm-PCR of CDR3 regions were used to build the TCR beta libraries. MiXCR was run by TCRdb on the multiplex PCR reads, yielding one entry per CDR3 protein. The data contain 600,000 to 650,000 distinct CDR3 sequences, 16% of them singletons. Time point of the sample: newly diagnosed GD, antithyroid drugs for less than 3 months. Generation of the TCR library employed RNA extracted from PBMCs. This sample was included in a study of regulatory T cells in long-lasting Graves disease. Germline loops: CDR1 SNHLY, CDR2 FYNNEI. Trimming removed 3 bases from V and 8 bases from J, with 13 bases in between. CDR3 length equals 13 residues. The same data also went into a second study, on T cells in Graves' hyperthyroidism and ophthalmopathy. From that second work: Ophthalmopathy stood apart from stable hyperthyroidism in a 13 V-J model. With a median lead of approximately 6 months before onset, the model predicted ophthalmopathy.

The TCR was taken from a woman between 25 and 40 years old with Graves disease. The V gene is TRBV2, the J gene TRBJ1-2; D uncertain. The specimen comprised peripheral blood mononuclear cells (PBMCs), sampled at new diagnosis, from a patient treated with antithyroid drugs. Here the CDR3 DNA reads TGTGCCAGCAGTGAGGTGGTGGCGCGCGGCTACACCTTC. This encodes CASSEVVARGYTF.